What follows are 18 T cell receptor beta chains derived from one specimen sequenced in a study of OX40 agonist ivuxolimab in advanced cancers. Clones were read by immunoSEQ multiplex PCR, and TCRdb kept only the in-frame ones, dropping some. The sample has approximately 70,000 clones, about 85% seen once. This material consisted of CD4+ or CD8+ T cells sorted from blood, taken in a trial of the OX40 agonist ivuxolimab. The receptors come from an adult with an advanced solid tumor such as melanoma, head and neck, liver or kidney cancer.

The chain has TRBV10-3 and TRBJ2-7, with 9 bases identical to TRBD2. This CDR3 is built from 14 residues. The germline V gene has CDR1 ENHRY and CDR2 SYGVKD. The V and J ends lost 9 bases and 4 bases, in that order; junction bases with no gene match: 10. Here the CDR3 DNA reads TGTGCCATAGGGGTAGCGGGAGTAGTTTACGAGCAGTACTTC. This translates into CAIGVAGVVYEQYF.

The chain combines TRBV10-3 with TRBJ2-1; D not certain. The CDR3 contains 14 residues. V dropped 3 bases and J dropped 4 bases, with 10 bases sitting between them. CDR1 ENHRY and CDR2 SYGVKD come from the germline V gene. CDR3 nucleotide sequence: TGTGCCATCAGTGACGGCGGAGATTACAATGAGCAGTTCTTC. This codes for CAISDGGDYNEQFF.

The chain combines TRBV29-1 with TRBJ1-1, with D possibly TRBD1 on 6 matching bases. V was trimmed by 7 bases and J by 0 bases, leaving 12 bases between them. CDR1 and CDR2 (germline): SQVTM, ANQGSEA. The CDR3 spans 13 residues. The CDR3 nucleotides read TGCAGCGGGCGGGACACTCTGAACACTGAAGCTTTCTTT. This translates into CSGRDTLNTEAFF.

With regard to this clone: In the same sample, other DNA sequences code for this CDR3. The chain couples TRBV7-2 to TRBJ2-3, with TRBD2 matching 10 bases. Per germline, CDR1 SGHTA and CDR2 FQGNSA. CDR3 size: 16 residues. Trimming took 2 bases from V and 8 from J; bases not matched to a gene: 10. In nucleotides, the CDR3 is TGTGCCAGCAGCTTAAATCTAGCGGGAGTCGGGGGTACGCAGTATTTT. Amino acid sequence: CASSLNLAGVGGTQYF.

The chain combines TRBV19 with TRBJ2-7; D unresolved. The CDR3 extends over 13 amino acids. Germline loops: CDR1 LNHDA, CDR2 SQIVND (reference sequence). The V end lost 1 base, the J end lost 3 bases, and 7 bases lay between the germline ends. In DNA, the CDR3 is TGTGCCAGTAGTATAGCCCATCTCTACGAGCAGTACTTC. Protein sequence: CASSIAHLYEQYF.

The rearrangement uses TRBV2 and TRBJ2-3; 10 bases are a match to TRBD2. The CDR3 extends over 15 amino acids. The germline gives CDR1 SNHLY, CDR2 FYNNEI. The V and J ends lost 5 bases and 5 bases, in that order; junction bases with no gene match: 7. The CDR3 coding sequence is TGTGCCAGCAGTAGCGGGAGGGGAGCGAGAGATACGCAGTATTTT. Its translation: CASSSGRGARDTQYF.

The V gene is TRBV5-1, the J gene TRBJ2-3; no reliable D call. The CDR3 runs to 13 residues. Between the trimmed V and J ends, which lost 1 base and 5 bases, there was a span of 8 bases. Per germline, CDR1 SGHRS and CDR2 YFSETQ. The CDR3 loop is CASSLTFGDTQYF. The CDR3 DNA is TGCGCCAGCAGCTTGACTTTTGGAGATACGCAGTATTTT.

The chain has TRBV12-1 and TRBJ1-1; the table assigns TRBD1, which was not confirmed against the DNA. TRBV12-1 is termed a pseudogene. This CDR3 spans 15 amino acids. The CDR3 nucleotides are TGTGCCAGCAGCCCCGACAGGGATCTTAACACTGAAGCTTTCTTT. Translation: CASSPDRDLNTEAFF.

This chain joins TRBV27 and TRBJ2-1; 9 positions agree with TRBD2. Germline V gene lookup returns CDR1 MNHEY and CDR2 SMNVEV (reference sequence). Unmatched junction bases numbered 6, after V lost 5 bases and J lost 4 bases. The CDR3 has 15 amino acids. CDR3 protein: CASSLLAGPYNEQFF. The CDR3 nucleotides read TGTGCCAGCAGTCTACTAGCGGGCCCTTACAATGAGCAGTTCTTC.

This rearrangement joins TRBV6-1 to TRBJ2-3; 7 bases map to TRBD2. The CDR3 runs to 16 residues. J was trimmed by 3 bases and V by 3 bases; bases with no gene match: 9. CDR1 is MNHNS, CDR2 SASEGT, per germline. The CDR3 reads CASSDLSGRGTDTQYF. The DNA of the CDR3 is TGTGCCAGCAGTGACCTTAGCGGGCGAGGGACAGATACGCAGTATTTT.

The chain combines TRBV6-6 with TRBJ1-2, with no clear D. There are 13 residues in the CDR3. Trimming removed 2 bases from V and 8 bases from J, with 12 bases in between. Germline V lookup: CDR1 MNHNY, CDR2 SVGAGI (reference sequence). CDR3 protein: CASSYGGSQGYTF. CDR3 nucleotide sequence: TGTGCCAGCAGTTACGGAGGTTCCCAAGGCTACACCTTC.

The rearrangement uses TRBV29-1 and TRBJ1-4; D is uncertain. The germline V gene has CDR1 SQVTM and CDR2 ANQGSEA. The CDR3 covers 12 residues. V gave up 6 bases and J gave up 5 bases, with 10 bases separating them. The CDR3 DNA reads as TGCAGCGTGAGGACTCCGAATGAAAAACTGTTTTTT. It specifies CSVRTPNEKLFF.

The V gene is TRBV5-1, the J gene TRBJ2-1; 9 bases align to TRBD1. With 4 bases clipped from V and 4 bases from J, the junction kept 3 bases outside the gene matches. There are 14 residues in the CDR3. Per the germline V gene, CDR1 is SGHRS and CDR2 is YFSETQ. CDR3 nucleotide sequence: TGCGCCAGCAGCCGGGACAGGGTTTACAATGAGCAGTTCTTC. This sequence encodes CASSRDRVYNEQFF.

The chain links TRBV2 to TRBJ2-1; tentative D call: TRBD1 (6 bases). V was shortened by 3 bases and J by 3 bases, with 27 bases between the two germline ends. The CDR3 has 20 residues. Germline-derived CDR1 and CDR2 are SNHLY and FYNNEI. The CDR3: CASSDPAGADLRAYYNEQFF. CDR3 coding DNA: TGTGCCAGCAGTGATCCGGCAGGGGCCGACCTAAGAGCCTACTACAATGAGCAGTTCTTC.

The gene calls are TRBV27 and TRBJ1-2; tentative D call: TRBD1 (6 bases). This CDR3 has 16 residues. Deletions cut 2 bases from V and 2 bases from J, with 15 bases between. Germline V gene data show CDR1 as MNHEY and CDR2 as SMNVEV (reference sequence). The CDR3 is CASSLAAGVPNYGYTF. CDR3 bases: TGTGCCAGCAGTTTAGCGGCAGGGGTCCCAAACTATGGCTACACCTTC.

The count of this clone is one. The chain couples TRBV11-2 to TRBJ2-1, with TRBD2 matching 8 bases. CDR1 is SGHAT and CDR2 is FQNNGV in the germline V gene. Losses at the gene ends were 1 base for V and 0 bases for J; bases not matched to a gene: 2. CDR3 length equals 16 residues. The DNA for the CDR3 is TGTGCCAGCAGCTTAGGGGCGGGAGGCTCCTACAATGAGCAGTTCTTC. As protein: CASSLGAGGSYNEQFF.

The chain recombines TRBV6-6 with TRBJ2-2, with D unclear. V lost 2 bases, J lost 8 bases, and 12 bases lay in between. CDR1 and CDR2 (germline): MNHNY, SVGAGI (reference sequence). This CDR3 region has 14 residues. Here the CDR3 DNA reads TGTGCCAGCAGTTACCCCTATAGAGGAGGGGAGCTGTTTTTT. Its translation: CASSYPYRGGELFF.

This chain connects TRBV6-5 to TRBJ2-6; D is undetermined. The CDR3 covers 16 residues. Germline CDR1 is MNHEY and CDR2 is SVGAGI. The V end was cut by 1 base, the J end by 1 base, with 8 bases between. The DNA for the CDR3 is TGTGCCAGCAGTTACTTGAAGCTATCTGGGGCCAACGTCCTGACTTTC. It specifies CASSYLKLSGANVLTF.